This T cell receptor (beta chain) was retrieved from a study of regulatory T cells in long-lasting Graves disease. Study outcomes and limitations: The researchers studied only peripheral blood, not thyroid tissue. There were preferences for TRBV28, TRBJ1-2 and TRBJ2-5 in persistent disease.

Time point meaning: persistent/refractory GD, antithyroid drugs over 5 years with positive TRAb. The TCR library was made from RNA that had been extracted from PBMCs in TRIzol. Blood from the periphery, approximately 8.5 milliliters in all, was drawn into EDTA tubes. The germline CDR1 and CDR2 sequences are SGHTA and FQGNSA. The germline V and J ends were trimmed by 2 bases and 0 bases, with 16 bases remaining between them. The CDR3 covers 17 residues. Building the TCR beta libraries relied on iRepertoire HTBI primers, and CDR3 regions underwent Arm-PCR. TCRdb reprocessed the multiplex PCR reads via MiXCR and lists one record per CDR3 protein. The sample yields hundreds of thousands of distinct CDR3 sequences, 20% to 25% seen once. The table lists this clonotype with many counts. The antigen is unknown.

The sample was peripheral blood mononuclear cells (PBMCs), taken when the disease was refractory, from a patient treated with antithyroid drugs. The sequence was collected from a female donor with Graves disease. The J gene is TRBJ1-2, the V gene TRBV7-2; D not resolved. CDR3 loop: CASSLKQPVLTNYGYTF. The DNA of the CDR3 is TGTGCCAGCAGCTTAAAACAGCCCGTTCTTACTAACTATGGCTACACCTTC.